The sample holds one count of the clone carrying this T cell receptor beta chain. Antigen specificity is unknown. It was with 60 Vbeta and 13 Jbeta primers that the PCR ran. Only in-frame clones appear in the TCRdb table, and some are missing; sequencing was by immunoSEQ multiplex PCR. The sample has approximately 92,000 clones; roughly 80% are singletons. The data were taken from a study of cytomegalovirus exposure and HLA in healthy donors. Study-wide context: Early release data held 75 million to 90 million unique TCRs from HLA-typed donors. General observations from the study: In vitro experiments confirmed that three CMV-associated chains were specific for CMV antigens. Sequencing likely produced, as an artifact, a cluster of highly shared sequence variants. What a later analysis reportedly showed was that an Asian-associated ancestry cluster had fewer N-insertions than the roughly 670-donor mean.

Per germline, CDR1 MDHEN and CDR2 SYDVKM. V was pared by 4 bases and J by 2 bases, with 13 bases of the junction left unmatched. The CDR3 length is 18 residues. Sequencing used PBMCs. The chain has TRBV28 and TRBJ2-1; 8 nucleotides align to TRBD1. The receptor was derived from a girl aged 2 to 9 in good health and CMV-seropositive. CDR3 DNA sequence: TGTGCCAGCAGTTCCACATCTGGACAGGGTGGGACCTACAATGAGCAGTTCTTC. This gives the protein CASSSTSGQGGTYNEQFF.